This T cell receptor (beta chain) was obtained from a study of technical replicates of blood from several donors. Clones were read by immunoSEQ multiplex PCR, and TCRdb kept only the in-frame ones, dropping some. The sample yields 72,000 or so clones, about 94% seen once. Trimming removed 1 base at V and 0 bases at J, with 15 bases between. The CDR3 consists of 17 residues. Germline V lookup: CDR1 SEHNR, CDR2 FQNEAQ (reference sequence). The V and J genes are TRBV7-9 and TRBJ1-2, with D uncertain. Sequenced: T cells isolated from PBMCs. This receptor was obtained from a human donor in good health. The CDR3: CASSLVLAAGANYGYTF. CDR3 bases: TGTGCCAGCAGCTTAGTCTTGGCCGCCGGGGCTAACTATGGCTACACCTTC.